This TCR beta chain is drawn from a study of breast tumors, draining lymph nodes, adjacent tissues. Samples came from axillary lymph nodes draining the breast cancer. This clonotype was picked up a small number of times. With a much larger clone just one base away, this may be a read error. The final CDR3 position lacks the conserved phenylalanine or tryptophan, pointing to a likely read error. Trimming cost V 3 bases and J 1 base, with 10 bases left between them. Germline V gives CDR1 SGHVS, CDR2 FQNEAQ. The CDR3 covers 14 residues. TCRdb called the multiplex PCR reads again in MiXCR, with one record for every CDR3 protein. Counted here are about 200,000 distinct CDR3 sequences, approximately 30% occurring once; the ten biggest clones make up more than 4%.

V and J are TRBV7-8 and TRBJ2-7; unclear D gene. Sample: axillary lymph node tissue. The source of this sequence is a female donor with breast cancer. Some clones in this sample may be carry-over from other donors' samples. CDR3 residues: CASSLNGVSYEQYL. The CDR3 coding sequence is TGTGCCAGCAGCTTGAACGGCGTATCCTACGAGCAGTACCTC.